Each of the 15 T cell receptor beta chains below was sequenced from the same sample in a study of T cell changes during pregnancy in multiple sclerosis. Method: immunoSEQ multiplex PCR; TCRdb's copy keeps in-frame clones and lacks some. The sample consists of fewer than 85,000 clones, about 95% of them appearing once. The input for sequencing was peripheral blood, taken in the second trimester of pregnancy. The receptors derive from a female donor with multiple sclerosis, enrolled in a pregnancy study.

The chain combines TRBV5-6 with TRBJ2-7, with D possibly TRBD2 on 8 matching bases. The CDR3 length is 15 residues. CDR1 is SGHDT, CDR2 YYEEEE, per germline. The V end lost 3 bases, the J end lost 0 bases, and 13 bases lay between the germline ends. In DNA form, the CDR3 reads TGTGCCAGCAGCTCGGGAGGGACAGCCTCCTACGAGCAGTACTTC. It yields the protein CASSSGGTASYEQYF. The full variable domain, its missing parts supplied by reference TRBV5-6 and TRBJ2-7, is DAGVTQSPTHLIKTRGQQVTLRCSPKSGHDTVSWYQQALGQGPQFIFQYYEEEERQRGNFPDRFSGHQFPNYSSELNVNALLLGDSALYLCASSSGGTASYEQYFGPGTRLTVT.

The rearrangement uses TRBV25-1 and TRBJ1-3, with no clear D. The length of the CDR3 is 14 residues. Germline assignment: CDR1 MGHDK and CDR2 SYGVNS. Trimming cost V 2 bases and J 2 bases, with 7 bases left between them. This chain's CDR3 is CASSEPRTGNTIYF. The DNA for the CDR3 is TGTGCCAGCAGTGAACCCAGGACTGGAAACACCATATATTTT.

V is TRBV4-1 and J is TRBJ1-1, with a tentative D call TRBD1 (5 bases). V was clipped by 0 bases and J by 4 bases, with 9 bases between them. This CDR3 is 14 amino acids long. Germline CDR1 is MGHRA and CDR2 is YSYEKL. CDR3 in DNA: TGCGCCAGCAGCCAAGAACACAGGTCCACTGAAGCTTTCTTT. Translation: CASSQEHRSTEAFF.

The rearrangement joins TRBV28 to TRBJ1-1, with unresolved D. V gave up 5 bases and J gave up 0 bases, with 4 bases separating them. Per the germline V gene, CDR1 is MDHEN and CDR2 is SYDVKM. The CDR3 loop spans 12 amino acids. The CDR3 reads CASSLVNTEAFF. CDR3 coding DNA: TGTGCCAGCAGTCTCGTGAACACTGAAGCTTTCTTT. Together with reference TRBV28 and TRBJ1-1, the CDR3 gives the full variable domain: DVKVTQSSRYLVKRTGEKVFLECVQDMDHENMFWYRQDPGLGLRLIYFSYDVKMKEKGDIPEGYSVSREKKERFSLILESASTNQTSMYLCASSLVNTEAFFGQGTRLTVV.

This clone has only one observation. CDR3 in amino acids: CASSWRQGPNPKETQYF. The CDR3 region has the DNA TGCGCCAGCAGTTGGAGACAGGGGCCGAACCCTAAAGAGACCCAGTACTTC. The gene calls are TRBV10-1 and TRBJ2-5; 8 bases agree with TRBD1. From germline, CDR1 is WNHNN and CDR2 SYGVQD (reference sequence). The CDR3 spans 17 residues. J was trimmed by 3 bases and V by 5 bases; bases with no gene match: 14.

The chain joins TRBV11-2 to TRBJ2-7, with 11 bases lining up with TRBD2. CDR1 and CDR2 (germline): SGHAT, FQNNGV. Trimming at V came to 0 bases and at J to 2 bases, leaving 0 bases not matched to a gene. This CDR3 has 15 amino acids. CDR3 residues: CASSLETSGTYEQYF. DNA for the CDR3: TGTGCCAGCAGCTTAGAGACTAGCGGGACCTACGAGCAGTACTTC.

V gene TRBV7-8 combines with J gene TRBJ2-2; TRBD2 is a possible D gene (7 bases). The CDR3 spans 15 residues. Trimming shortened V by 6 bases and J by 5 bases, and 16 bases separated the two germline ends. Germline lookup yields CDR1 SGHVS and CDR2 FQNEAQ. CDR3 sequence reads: CASRPRGGGTGELFF. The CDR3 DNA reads TGTGCCAGCAGGCCGAGGGGGGGTGGGACCGGGGAGCTGTTTTTT.

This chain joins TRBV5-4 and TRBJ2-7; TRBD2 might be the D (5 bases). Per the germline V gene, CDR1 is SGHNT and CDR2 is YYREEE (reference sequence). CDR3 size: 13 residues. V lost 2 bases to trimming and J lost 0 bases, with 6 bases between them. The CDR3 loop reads CASSFDYSYEQYF. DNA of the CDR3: TGTGCCAGCAGCTTTGACTACTCCTACGAGCAGTACTTC.

In nucleotides, the CDR3 is TGTGCCAGCAGCCCGCGACAGGGAAGGACCCACGAGCAGTACTTC. Its protein product is CASSPRQGRTHEQYF. This chain uses TRBV5-5 with TRBJ2-7, with 7 nucleotides matching TRBD1. The CDR3 spans 15 residues. Germline trimming cut 4 bases from V and 5 bases from J; bases unmatched to any gene: 12. Germline loops: CDR1 SGHKS, CDR2 YYEKEE (reference sequence). Full variable domain (rest looked up from reference TRBV5-5 and TRBJ2-7): DAGVTQSPTHLIKTRGQQVTLRCSPISGHKSVSWYQQVLGQGPQFIFQYYEKEERGRGNFPDRFSARQFPNYSSELNVNALLLGDSALYLCASSPRQGRTHEQYFGPGTRLTVT.

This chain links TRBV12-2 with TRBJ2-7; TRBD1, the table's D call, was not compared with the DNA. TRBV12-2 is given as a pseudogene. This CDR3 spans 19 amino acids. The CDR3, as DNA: TGTGCAAGTCGCTTAGATTTTTGCCAGTACAGGGGTCTGATCTACGAGCAGTACTTC. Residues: CASRLDFCQYRGLIYEQYF.

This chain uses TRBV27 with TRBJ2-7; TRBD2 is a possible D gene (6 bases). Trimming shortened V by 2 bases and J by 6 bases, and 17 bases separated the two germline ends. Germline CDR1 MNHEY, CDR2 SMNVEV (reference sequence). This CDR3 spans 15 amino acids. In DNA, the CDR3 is TGTGCCAGCAGTTTAGGGGACGGGAGAGGTCCCGAGCAGTACTTC. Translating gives CASSLGDGRGPEQYF.

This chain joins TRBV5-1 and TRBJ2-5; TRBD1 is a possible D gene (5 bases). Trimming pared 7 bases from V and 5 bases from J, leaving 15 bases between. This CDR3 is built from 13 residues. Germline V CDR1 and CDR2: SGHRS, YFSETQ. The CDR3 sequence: CASSGLKGETQYF. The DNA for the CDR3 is TGCGCCAGCTCGGGCCTTAAGGGGGAGACCCAGTACTTC.

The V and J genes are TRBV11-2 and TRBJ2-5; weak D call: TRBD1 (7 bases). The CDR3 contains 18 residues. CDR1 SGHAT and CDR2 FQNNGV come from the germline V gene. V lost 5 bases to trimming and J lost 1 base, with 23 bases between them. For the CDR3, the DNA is TGTGCCAGCAGCCTAATAGGGGGGACAGCTTTTATCCAAGAGACCCAGTACTTC. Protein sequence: CASSLIGGTAFIQETQYF.

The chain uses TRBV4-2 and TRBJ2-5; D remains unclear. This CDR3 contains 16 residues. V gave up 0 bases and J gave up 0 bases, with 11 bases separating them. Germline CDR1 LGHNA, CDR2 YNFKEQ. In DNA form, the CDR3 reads TGTGCCAGCAGCCAAGAATCAAAACAGAACCAAGAGACCCAGTACTTC. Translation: CASSQESKQNQETQYF.

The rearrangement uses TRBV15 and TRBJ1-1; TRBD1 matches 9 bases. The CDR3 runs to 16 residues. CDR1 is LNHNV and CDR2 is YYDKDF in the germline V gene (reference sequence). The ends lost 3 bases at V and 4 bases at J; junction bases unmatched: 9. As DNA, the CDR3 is TGTGCCACCAGCAGTCCCGGGACAGGGTTGGGCACTGAAGCTTTCTTT. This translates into CATSSPGTGLGTEAFF.